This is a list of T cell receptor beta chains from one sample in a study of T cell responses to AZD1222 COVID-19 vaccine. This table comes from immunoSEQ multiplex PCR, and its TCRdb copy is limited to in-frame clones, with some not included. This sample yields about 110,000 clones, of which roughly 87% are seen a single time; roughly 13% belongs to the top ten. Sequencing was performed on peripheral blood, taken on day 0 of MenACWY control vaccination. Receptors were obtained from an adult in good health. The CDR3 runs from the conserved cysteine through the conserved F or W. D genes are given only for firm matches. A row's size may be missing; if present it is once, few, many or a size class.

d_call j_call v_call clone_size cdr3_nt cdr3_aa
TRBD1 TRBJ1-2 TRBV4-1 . TGCGCCAGCAGCCTCACGACAGGGAACTATGGCTACACCTTC CASSLTTGNYGYTF
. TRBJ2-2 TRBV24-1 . TGTGCCACCAGGGACATGTACACCGGGGAGCTGTTTTTT CATRDMYTGELFF
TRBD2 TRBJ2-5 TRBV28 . TGTGCCAGCAGTGGACTAGCGGGAGCAGAGACCCAGTACTTC CASSGLAGAETQYF
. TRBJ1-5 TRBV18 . TGTGCCAGCTCACCAAACAGTCATAGCAATCAGCCCCAGCATTTT CASSPNSHSNQPQHF
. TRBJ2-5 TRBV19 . TGTGCCAGTAGTATAGCCGTGGGGGACCAAGAGACCCAGTACTTC CASSIAVGDQETQYF
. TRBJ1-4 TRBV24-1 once TGTGCCACCAGTGATCCACAAAGGGGTGAAAAACTGTTTTTT CATSDPQRGEKLFF
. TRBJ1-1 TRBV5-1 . TGCGCCAGCATGACCGGGCAGGGGATGAACACTGAAGCTTTCTTT CASMTGQGMNTEAFF
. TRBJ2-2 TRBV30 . TGTGCCTGGGGGGGGCCCGGGGAGCTGTTTTTT CAWGGPGELFF
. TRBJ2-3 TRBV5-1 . TGCGCCAGCAGCTTTTCGGGCACAGATACGCAGTATTTT CASSFSGTDTQYF
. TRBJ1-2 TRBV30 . TGTGCCTGGATACCAGGAGCAAACTATGGCTACACCTTC CAWIPGANYGYTF
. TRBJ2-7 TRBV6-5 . TGTGCCAGCAGTACACCCGACAGTACCTACGAGCAGTACTTC CASSTPDSTYEQYF
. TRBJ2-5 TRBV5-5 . TGTGCCAGCAGCTTGGTTGGGGTAGAGACCCAGTACTTC CASSLVGVETQYF
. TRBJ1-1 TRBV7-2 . TGTGCCAGCAGCGCGAGCTTGGCTGAAGCTTTCTTT CASSASLAEAFF
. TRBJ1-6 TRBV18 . TGTGCCAGCTCCCGGGGGGGTGATTCACCCCTCCACTTT CASSRGGDSPLHF
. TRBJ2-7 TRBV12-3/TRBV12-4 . TGTGCCAGCAGTCCCAGGGGAGCCTACGAGCAGTACTTC CASSPRGAYEQYF
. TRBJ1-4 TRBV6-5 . TGTGCCAGCAGTTACTCACCCGGGAATGAAAAACTGTTTTTT CASSYSPGNEKLFF
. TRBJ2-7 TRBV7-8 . TGTGCCAGCAGCCCAGCCTACGAGCAGTACTTC CASSPAYEQYF
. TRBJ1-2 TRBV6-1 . TGTGCCAGCAGTGAGGCATATTTAATTGGCTACACCTTC CASSEAYLIGYTF
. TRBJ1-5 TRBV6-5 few TGTGCCAGCAGTTTCCGAGATCAGCCCCAGCATTTT CASSFRDQPQHF
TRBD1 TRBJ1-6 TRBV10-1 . TGCGCCAGCAGCCCCGACTCGGGACAGCTGGAGGGTTCACCCCTCCACTTT CASSPDSGQLEGSPLHF
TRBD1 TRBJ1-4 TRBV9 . TGTGCCAGCAGCACCCCCGGGACAGGGAATGAAAAACTGTTTTTT CASSTPGTGNEKLFF
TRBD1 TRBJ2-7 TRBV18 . TGTGCCAGCTCCCCTGGACAGGAGGCCTACGAGCAGTACTTC CASSPGQEAYEQYF
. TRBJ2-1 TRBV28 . TGTGCCAGCAGTTTAGGGGTCTACAATGAGCAGTTCTTC CASSLGVYNEQFF
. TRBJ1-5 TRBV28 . TGTGCCAGCAGTTTGGTGTCAGGGCTGAGAGGCAATCAGCCCCAGCATTTT CASSLVSGLRGNQPQHF
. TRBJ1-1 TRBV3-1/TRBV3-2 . TGTGCCAGCAGCCAAGAGTGGACCGGTAAGTCTGAAGCTTTCTTT CASSQEWTGKSEAFF
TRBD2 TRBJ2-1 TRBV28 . TGTGCCAGCAAGGGGACTAGCGGGAGGGCCGGTAACAATGAGCAGTTCTTC CASKGTSGRAGNNEQFF
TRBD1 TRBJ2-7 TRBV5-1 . TGCGCCAGCAGCCCGGGGGACAGGAGACCATACGAGCAGTACTTC CASSPGDRRPYEQYF
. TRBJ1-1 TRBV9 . TGTGCCAGCGGTAGATCAGGGAACACTGAAGCTTTCTTT CASGRSGNTEAFF
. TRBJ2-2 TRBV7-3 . TGTGCCAGCAGCTTATCCCCGGAGACCGGGGAGCTGTTTTTT CASSLSPETGELFF
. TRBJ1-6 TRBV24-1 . TGTGCCACCAGAGCACGCGTCGGGGTCGGTGAAGGCTCACCCCTCCACTTT CATRARVGVGEGSPLHF
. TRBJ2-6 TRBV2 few TGTGCCAGCAGCACACCGGGACACGCATTCTCTGGGGCCAACGTCCTGACTTTC CASSTPGHAFSGANVLTF
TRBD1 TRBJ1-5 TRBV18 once TGTGCCAGCTCACCTGAAACAGGGGGCGGTGGTGCTGGCAATCAGCCCCAGCATTTT CASSPETGGGGAGNQPQHF
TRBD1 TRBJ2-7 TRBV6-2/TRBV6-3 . TGTGCCAGCAGCTCCTTGGACAGGGACCTTCGAGAGCAGTACTTC CASSSLDRDLREQYF
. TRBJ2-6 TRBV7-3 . TGTGCCAGCAGCTTAATGCGGCAGGCTGGGGCCAACGTCCTGACTTTC CASSLMRQAGANVLTF
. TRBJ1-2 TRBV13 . TGTGCCAGCAGCCCCTCGACACAGACTGGGAATGGCTACACCTTC CASSPSTQTGNGYTF
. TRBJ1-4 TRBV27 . TGTGCCAGCAGTCGAGGACAGAGCGCACTGAGGAAACTGTTTTTT CASSRGQSALRKLFF
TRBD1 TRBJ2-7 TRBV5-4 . TGTGCCAGCAGCCGAAGACAGGGGGCTTCCTACGAGCAGTACTTC CASSRRQGASYEQYF
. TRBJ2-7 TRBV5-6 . TGTGCCAGCAGCGCGGTTGGGGGTGGCTACGAGCAGTACTTC CASSAVGGGYEQYF
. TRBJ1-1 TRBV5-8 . TGTGCCAGCAGCTTGGCCCTGAACACTGAAGCTTTCTTT CASSLALNTEAFF
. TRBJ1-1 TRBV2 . TGTGCCAGCTGGGGGGGATCGAACACTGAAGCTTTCTTT CASWGGSNTEAFF
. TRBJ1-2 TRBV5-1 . TGCGCCAGCAGCTTGGGGACAGCTAACTATGGCTACACCTTC CASSLGTANYGYTF
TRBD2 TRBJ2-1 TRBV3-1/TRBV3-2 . TGTGCCAGCAGCCAGGCTAGCGGGGGGGTCTACAATGAGCAGTTCTTC CASSQASGGVYNEQFF